These T cell receptor beta chains were read from a single sample in a study of blood T cell repertoires in COVID-19. The data were produced by immunoSEQ multiplex PCR, yet TCRdb's version contains in-frame clones alone and is incomplete. The sample has under 60,000 clones, roughly four fifths seen once. Material for sequencing was peripheral blood. All receptors derive from a man in his fifties or sixties with acute or convalescent COVID-19. CDR3s include the opening cysteine and the closing phenylalanine or tryptophan. The order of the fields is V gene, D gene, J gene, clone size, CDR3 protein, CDR3 DNA. The D gene is left open where the match is weak. Some rows have no size entry. The others give once, few or many, or a class for an expanded clone.

>TRBV28|TRBD1|TRBJ1-2|-
CASSLFAGGAGGYTF
TGTGCCAGCAGTTTATTTGCAGGGGGCGCGGGTGGCTACACCTTC
>TRBV7-2|TRBD2|TRBJ2-2|-
CASSLLGTSGGLSTGELFF
TGTGCCAGCAGCTTATTAGGGACTAGCGGGGGGTTGAGCACCGGGGAGCTGTTTTTT
>TRBV5-1|TRBD1|TRBJ1-6|-
CASSLGLQGVRSPLHF
TGCGCCAGCAGCTTAGGATTACAGGGGGTTCGTTCACCCCTCCACTTT
>TRBV12-5|TRBD2|TRBJ2-5|-
CASGLVLTSEEKETQYF
TGTGCTAGTGGTTTGGTTCTTACTAGCGAGGAAAAAGAGACCCAGTACTTC
>TRBV19|-|TRBJ1-2|-
CASSRFDRAAYGYTF
TGTGCCAGTAGTAGGTTTGACAGAGCAGCCTATGGCTACACCTTC
>TRBV25-1|TRBD1|TRBJ1-1|-
CASSKPGGNTEAFF
TGTGCCAGCAGCAAACCAGGGGGCAACACTGAAGCTTTCTTT
>TRBV7-3|-|TRBJ1-5|-
CASSLRQGSNQPQHF
TGTGCCAGCAGCTTAAGGCAGGGAAGCAATCAGCCCCAGCATTTT
>TRBV29-1|-|TRBJ1-2|-
CSVGSGNYGYTF
TGCAGCGTTGGGTCAGGGAACTATGGCTACACCTTC
>TRBV7-3|-|TRBJ1-2|-
CASSLGGDYGYTF
TGTGCCAGCAGCTTAGGAGGGGACTATGGCTACACCTTC
>TRBV5-4|-|TRBJ1-1|-
CASSLAGNTEAFF
TGTGCCAGCAGCTTGGCAGGGAACACTGAAGCTTTCTTT
>TRBV6-2/TRBV6-3|TRBD2|TRBJ2-7|-
CASSYSTSGYEQYF
TGTGCCAGCAGTTACTCGACTAGCGGCTACGAGCAGTACTTC
>TRBV7-9|TRBD1|TRBJ2-2|-
CASSLILKGAIYTGELFF
TGTGCCAGCAGCTTAATACTTAAGGGGGCTATTTACACCGGGGAGCTGTTTTTT
>TRBV6-1|-|TRBJ2-2|once
CASSELTHTGELFF
TGTGCCAGCAGTGAACTGACTCACACCGGGGAGCTGTTTTTT
>TRBV19|-|TRBJ2-1|-
CASRATPYEQFF
TGTGCCAGTAGGGCGACACCCTATGAGCAGTTCTTC
>TRBV5-1|-|TRBJ2-5|-
CASSLLDGVQETQYF
TGCGCCAGCAGCCTGCTAGACGGGGTTCAAGAGACCCAGTACTTC
>TRBV7-2|TRBD1|TRBJ1-2|-
CASREKDRGLYGYTF
TGTGCCAGCAGGGAAAAGGATAGGGGGCTCTATGGCTACACCTTC
>TRBV7-2|-|TRBJ1-1|-
CASSLPLVNTEAFF
TGTGCCAGCAGCTTACCACTTGTGAACACTGAAGCTTTCTTT
>TRBV5-1|-|TRBJ2-6|-
CASSPRPGQVGANVLTF
TGCGCCAGCAGCCCTAGACCCGGACAAGTTGGGGCCAACGTCCTGACTTTC
>TRBV25-1|TRBD1|TRBJ1-5|-
CASRQGSNQPQHF
TGTGCCAGCAGACAGGGGAGCAATCAGCCCCAGCATTTT
>TRBV18|TRBD1|TRBJ2-7|-
CASRAVTGGYEQYF
TGTGCCAGCCGGGCGGTGACAGGGGGCTACGAGCAGTACTTC
>TRBV4-1|TRBD2|TRBJ2-7|-
CASSQPSGGAYEQYF
TGCGCCAGCAGCCAACCAAGCGGGGGGGCCTACGAGCAGTACTTC
>TRBV27|-|TRBJ2-7|-
CASSFGSEQYF
TGTGCCAGCAGTTTCGGTAGCGAGCAGTACTTC
>TRBV5-4|TRBD2|TRBJ2-1|-
CASSLWSSGGPTYNEQFF
TGTGCCAGCAGCTTGTGGTCTAGCGGGGGGCCTACCTACAATGAGCAGTTCTTC
>TRBV18|-|TRBJ2-7|once
CASSPFYESSYEQYF
TGTGCCAGCTCACCATTTTATGAGAGCTCCTACGAGCAGTACTTC
>TRBV28|TRBD1|TRBJ1-3|-
CASSLRDSGLGNTIYF
TGTGCCAGCAGCCTCCGGGACAGCGGTCTCGGAAACACCATATATTTT
>TRBV10-3|-|TRBJ2-1|-
CAISDNIRQSYNVEQFF
TGTGCCATCAGTGATAACATCAGACAGTCCTACAATGTGGAGCAGTTCTTC
>TRBV12-3/TRBV12-4|-|TRBJ1-6|-
CASSYDQGSPLHF
TGTGCCAGCAGTTACGACCAGGGGTCACCCCTCCACTTT
>TRBV5-4|-|TRBJ2-3|-
CASSLPGLITDTQYF
TGTGCCAGCAGCCTACCGGGACTCATTACAGATACGCAGTATTTT
>TRBV15|-|TRBJ1-5|-
CATSSSRGSQPQHF
TGTGCCACCAGCAGTAGTAGGGGGAGTCAGCCCCAGCATTTT
>TRBV2|-|TRBJ1-1|-
CASMRENTEAFF
TGTGCCAGCATGAGAGAGAACACTGAAGCTTTCTTT
>TRBV21-1|-|TRBJ2-3|-
CASSKVAGGARGFADTQYF
-
>TRBV5-1|-|TRBJ1-1|-
CASSFNQVTRRANTEAFF
TGCGCCAGCAGCTTTAACCAGGTGACGAGGCGGGCGAACACTGAAGCTTTCTTT
>TRBV18|TRBD1|TRBJ1-4|-
CASSRDRLNEKLFF
TGTGCCAGCTCGCGGGACAGACTAAATGAAAAACTGTTTTTT
>TRBV12-3/TRBV12-4|TRBD1|TRBJ1-2|-
CASSSGQNYGYTF
TGTGCCAGCAGTTCGGGACAGAACTATGGCTACACCTTC
>TRBV6-5|-|TRBJ2-3|-
CASSQTPSTDTQYF
TGTGCCAGCAGCCAAACACCTAGCACAGATACGCAGTATTTT
>TRBV19|TRBD1|TRBJ1-1|-
CASRRMDRGTEAFF
TGTGCCAGTAGGCGCATGGACAGGGGCACTGAAGCTTTCTTT
>TRBV5-4|TRBD2|TRBJ2-3|-
CASSVLRQRGGTDTQYF
TGTGCCAGCAGCGTATTAAGGCAGCGGGGGGGCACCGATACGCAGTATTTT
>TRBV24-1|TRBD1|TRBJ2-5|-
CATSDGQVGRGGWKTQYF
TGTGCCACCAGTGATGGACAGGTTGGGCGAGGGGGTTGGAAGACCCAGTACTTC
>TRBV30|TRBD2|TRBJ2-3|-
CAWSAGTSGDFTDTQYF
TGTGCCTGGAGTGCCGGGACTAGCGGGGATTTCACAGATACGCAGTATTTT
>TRBV7-9|TRBD1|TRBJ1-1|-
CASSSQTGEAFF
TGTGCCAGCAGCTCCCAGACAGGGGAAGCTTTCTTT
>TRBV30|-|TRBJ1-1|-
CAWSVVGVNTEAFF
TGTGCCTGGAGTGTAGTGGGAGTGAACACTGAAGCTTTCTTT
>TRBV7-3|-|TRBJ2-1|-
CASSIQGAGTHNEQFF
TGTGCCAGCAGCATACAGGGTGCAGGGACACACAATGAGCAGTTCTTC
>TRBV5-1|TRBD2|TRBJ2-5|-
CASRPITSGEETQYF
TGCGCCAGCAGGCCCATCACTAGCGGGGAAGAGACCCAGTACTTC
>TRBV18|TRBD1|TRBJ2-1|-
CASSTTGTDYNEQFF
TGTGCCAGCTCAACGACCGGGACAGACTACAATGAGCAGTTCTTC
>TRBV6-5|TRBD1|TRBJ1-4|-
CASSAGGLAEKLFF
TGTGCCAGCAGCGCAGGGGGACTTGCGGAAAAACTGTTTTTT
>TRBV27|-|TRBJ1-1|-
CASSRAGQAFF
TGTGCCAGCTCCAGGGCCGGCCAAGCTTTCTTT
>TRBV5-6|-|TRBJ2-1|-
CASSSPRTADNEQFF
TGTGCCAGCAGCTCCCCTCGAACAGCTGACAATGAGCAGTTCTTC
>TRBV5-1|-|TRBJ1-1|-
CASSFSGTHQNTEAFF
TGCGCCAGCAGTTTCTCCGGGACACATCAGAACACTGAAGCTTTCTTT
>TRBV29-1|-|TRBJ2-3|-
CSVDPGVGTDTQYF
TGCAGCGTTGACCCCGGGGTGGGTACAGATACGCAGTATTTT
>TRBV19|-|TRBJ1-4|-
CASSRQMTATNEKLFF
TGTGCCAGTAGCCGACAGATGACAGCAACTAATGAAAAACTGTTTTTT
>TRBV5-4|TRBD2|TRBJ2-2|-
CASSLFAGETGELFF
TGTGCCAGCAGCTTGTTTGCGGGGGAAACCGGGGAGCTGTTTTTT
>TRBV10-3|-|TRBJ2-2|-
CAISSGTPGGELFF
TGTGCCATCAGCTCCGGGACTCCAGGTGGGGAGCTGTTTTTT
>TRBV24-1|TRBD1|TRBJ2-1|-
CATSGQGDEQFF
TGTGCCACCAGTGGACAGGGAGATGAGCAGTTCTTC
>TRBV5-1|-|TRBJ2-5|-
CASSLRGRGQETQYF
TGCGCCAGCAGCTTGAGGGGCAGGGGACAAGAGACCCAGTACTTC
>TRBV6-6|TRBD1|TRBJ2-7|-
CASSFQGDEQYF
TGTGCCAGCAGTTTCCAGGGGGACGAGCAGTACTTC
>TRBV11-2|-|TRBJ1-3|-
CASSPGAGVNTIYF
TGTGCCAGCAGCCCAGGGGCAGGGGTTAACACCATATATTTT
>TRBV19|TRBD2|TRBJ2-3|-
CASSMGLAGGRDTQYF
TGTGCCAGTAGTATGGGGTTAGCGGGGGGGAGAGATACGCAGTATTTT
>TRBV5-1|-|TRBJ2-5|-
CASSLETEGQETQYF
TGCGCCAGCAGCTTGGAAACGGAGGGGCAAGAGACCCAGTACTTC